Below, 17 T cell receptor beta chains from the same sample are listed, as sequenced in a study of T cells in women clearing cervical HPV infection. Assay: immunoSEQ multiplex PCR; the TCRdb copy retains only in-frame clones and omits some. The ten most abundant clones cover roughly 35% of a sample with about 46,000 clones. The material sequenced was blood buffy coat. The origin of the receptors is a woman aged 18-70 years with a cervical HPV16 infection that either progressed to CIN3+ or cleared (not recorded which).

CDR3 amino acids: CASNEGWEKLFF. CDR3 DNA (partial): TGTGCCAGCAACGAGGGCTGGGAAAAA. The chain links TRBV2 to TRBJ1-4; no firm D call. The read is 3 residues too short to cover the CDR3 end, so that end is filled in from the germline J gene. The V end lost 7 bases, the J end lost 8 bases, and 11 bases lay between the germline ends. Germline V gives CDR1 SNHLY, CDR2 FYNNEI. This CDR3 has 12 amino acids. Full variable domain (rest looked up from reference TRBV2 and TRBJ1-4): EPEVTQTPSHQVTQMGQEVILRCVPISNHLYFYWYRQILGQKVEFLVSFYNNEISEKSEIFDDQFSVERPDGSNFTLKIRSTKLEDSAMYFCASNEGWEKLFFGSGTQLSVL.

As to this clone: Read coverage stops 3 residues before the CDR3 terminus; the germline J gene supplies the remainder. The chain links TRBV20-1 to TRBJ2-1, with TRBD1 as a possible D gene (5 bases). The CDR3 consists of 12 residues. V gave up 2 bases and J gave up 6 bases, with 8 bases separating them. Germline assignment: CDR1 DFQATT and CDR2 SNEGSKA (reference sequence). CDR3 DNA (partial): TGCAGTGCTAGAACCACAGGCAATGAG. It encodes CSARTTGNE. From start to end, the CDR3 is CSARTTGNEQFF.

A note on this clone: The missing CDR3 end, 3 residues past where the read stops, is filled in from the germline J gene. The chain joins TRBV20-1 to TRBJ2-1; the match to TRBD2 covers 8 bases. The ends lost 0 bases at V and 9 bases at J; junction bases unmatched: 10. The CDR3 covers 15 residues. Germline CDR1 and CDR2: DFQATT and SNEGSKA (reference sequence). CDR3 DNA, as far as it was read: TGCAGTGCTAGAGATGCGTCCGGGACTAGGGGTGAG. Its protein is CSARDASGTRGE. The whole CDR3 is CSARDASGTRGEQFF.

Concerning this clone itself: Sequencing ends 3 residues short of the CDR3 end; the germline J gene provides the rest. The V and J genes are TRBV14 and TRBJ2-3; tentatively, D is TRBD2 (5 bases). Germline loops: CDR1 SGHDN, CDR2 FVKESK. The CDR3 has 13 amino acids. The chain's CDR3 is CASTGVGQETQYF. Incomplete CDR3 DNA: TGTGCCAGCACCGGGGTCGGGCAAGAGACG.

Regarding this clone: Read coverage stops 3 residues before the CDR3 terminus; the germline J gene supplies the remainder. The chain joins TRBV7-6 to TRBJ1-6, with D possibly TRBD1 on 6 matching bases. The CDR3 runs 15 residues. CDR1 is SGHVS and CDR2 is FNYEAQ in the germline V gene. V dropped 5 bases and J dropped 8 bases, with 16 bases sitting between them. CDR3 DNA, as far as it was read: TGTGCCAGCAGCCCAATGGACAGTCATGATTCACCC. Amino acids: CASSPMDSHDSP. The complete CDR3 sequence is CASSPMDSHDSPLHF. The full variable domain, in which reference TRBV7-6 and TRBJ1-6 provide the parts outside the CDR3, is GAGVSQSPRYKVTKRGQDVALRCDPISGHVSLYWYRQALGQGPEFLTYFNYEAQQDKSGLPNDRFSAERPEGSISTLTIQRTEQRDSAMYRCASSPMDSHDSPLHFGNGTRLTVT.

Partial CDR3 DNA: TGTGCCAGCAGACGCGGACTAGATACG. Its translation: CASRRGLDT. The full CDR3 protein is CASRRGLDTQYF. V is TRBV12-3 or TRBV12-4 and J is TRBJ2-3; a possible D gene is TRBD2 (5 bases). The CDR3 end lies 3 residues beyond the end of the read and is filled in from the germline J gene. V lost 6 bases and J lost 5, with 9 bases in between. This CDR3 is built from 12 residues.

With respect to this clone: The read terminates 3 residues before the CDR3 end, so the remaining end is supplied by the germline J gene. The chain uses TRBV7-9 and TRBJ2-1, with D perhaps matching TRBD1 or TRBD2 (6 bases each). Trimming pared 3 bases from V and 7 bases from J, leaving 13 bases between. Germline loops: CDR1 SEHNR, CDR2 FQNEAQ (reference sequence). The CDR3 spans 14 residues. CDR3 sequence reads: CASSFLGGGNEQFF. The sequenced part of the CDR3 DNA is TGTGCCAGCAGCTTTCTAGGGGGAGGTAATGAG.

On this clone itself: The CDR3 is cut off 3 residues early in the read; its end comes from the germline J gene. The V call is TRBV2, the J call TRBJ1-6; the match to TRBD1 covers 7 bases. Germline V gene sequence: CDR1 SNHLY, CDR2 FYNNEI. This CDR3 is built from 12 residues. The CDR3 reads CASSPNRGPLHF. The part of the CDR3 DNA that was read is TGTGCCAGCAGTCCGAACAGGGGTCCC.

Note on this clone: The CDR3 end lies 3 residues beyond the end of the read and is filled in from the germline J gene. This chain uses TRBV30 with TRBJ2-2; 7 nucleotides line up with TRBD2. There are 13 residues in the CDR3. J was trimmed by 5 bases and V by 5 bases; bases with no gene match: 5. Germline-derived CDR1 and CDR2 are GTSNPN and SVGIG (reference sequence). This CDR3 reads CAWCGRGTGELFF. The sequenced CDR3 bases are TGTGCCTGGTGCGGGAGAGGAACCGGGGAG.

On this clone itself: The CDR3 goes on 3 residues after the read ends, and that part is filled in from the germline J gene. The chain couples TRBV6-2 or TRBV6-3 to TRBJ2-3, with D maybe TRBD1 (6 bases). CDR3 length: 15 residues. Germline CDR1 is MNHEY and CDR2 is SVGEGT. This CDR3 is CASSRTVPPDQPQYF. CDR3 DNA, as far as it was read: TGTGCCAGCAGTCGGACAGTGCCACCAGATCAGCCG.

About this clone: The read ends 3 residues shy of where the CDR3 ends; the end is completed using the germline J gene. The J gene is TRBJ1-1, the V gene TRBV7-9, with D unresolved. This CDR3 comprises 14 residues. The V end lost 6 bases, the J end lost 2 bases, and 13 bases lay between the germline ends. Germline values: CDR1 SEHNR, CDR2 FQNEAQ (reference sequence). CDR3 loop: CASSNFPVNTEAFF. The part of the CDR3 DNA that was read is TGTGCCAGCAGTAACTTTCCCGTCAACACTGAA.

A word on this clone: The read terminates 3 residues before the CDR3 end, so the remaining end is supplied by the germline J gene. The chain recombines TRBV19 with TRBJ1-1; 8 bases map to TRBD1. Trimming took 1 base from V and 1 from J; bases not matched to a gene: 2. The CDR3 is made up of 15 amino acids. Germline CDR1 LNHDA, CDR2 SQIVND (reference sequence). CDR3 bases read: TGTGCCAGTAGTATAGGCGGACAGGGGAACACTGAA. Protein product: CASSIGGQGNTE. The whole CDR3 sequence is CASSIGGQGNTEAFF. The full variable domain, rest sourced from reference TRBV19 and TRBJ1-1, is DGGITQSPKYLFRKEGQNVTLSCEQNLNHDAMYWYRQDPGQGLRLIYYSQIVNDFQKGDIAEGYSVSREKKESFPLTVTSAQKNPTAFYLCASSIGGQGNTEAFFGQGTRLTVV.

The CDR3 DNA, read in part, is TGTGCCAGCTCACCGGACTTTAGCACAGATACG. Translation gives CASSPDFSTDT. The entire CDR3 is CASSPDFSTDTQYF. V and J are TRBV18 and TRBJ2-3, with D possibly matching TRBD2 (5 bases). The CDR3 end lies 3 residues beyond the end of the read and is filled in from the germline J gene. The length of the CDR3 is 14 residues. V shed 3 bases and J shed 0 bases, with 7 bases lying between them. CDR1 KGHSH and CDR2 LQKENI come from the germline V gene.

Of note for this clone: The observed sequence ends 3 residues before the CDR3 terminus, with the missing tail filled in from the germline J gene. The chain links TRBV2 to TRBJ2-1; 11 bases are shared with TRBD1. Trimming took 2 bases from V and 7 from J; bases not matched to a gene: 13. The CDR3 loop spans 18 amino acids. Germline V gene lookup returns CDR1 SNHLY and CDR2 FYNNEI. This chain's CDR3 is CASSERRTGTGGLNEQFF. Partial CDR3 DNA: TGTGCCAGCAGTGAAAGGCGGACTGGGACAGGGGGTCTTAATGAG.

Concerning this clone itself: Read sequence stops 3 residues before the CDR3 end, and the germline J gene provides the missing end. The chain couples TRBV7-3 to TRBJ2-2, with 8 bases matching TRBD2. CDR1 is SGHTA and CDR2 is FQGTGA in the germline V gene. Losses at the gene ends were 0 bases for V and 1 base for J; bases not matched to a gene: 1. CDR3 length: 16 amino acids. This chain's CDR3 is CASSLTSGGNTGELFF. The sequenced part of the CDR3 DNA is TGTGCCAGCAGCTTAACCAGCGGGGGGAACACCGGGGAG. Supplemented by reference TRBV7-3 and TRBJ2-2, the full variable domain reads GAGVSQTPSNKVTEKGKYVELRCDPISGHTALYWYRQSLGQGPEFLIYFQGTGAADDSGLPNDRFFAVRPEGSVSTLKIQRTERGDSAVYLCASSLTSGGNTGELFFGEGSRLTVL.

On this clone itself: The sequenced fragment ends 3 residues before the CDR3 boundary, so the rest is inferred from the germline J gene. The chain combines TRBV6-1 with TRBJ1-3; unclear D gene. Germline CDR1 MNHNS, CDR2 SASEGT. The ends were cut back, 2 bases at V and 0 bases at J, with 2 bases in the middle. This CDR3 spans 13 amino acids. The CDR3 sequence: CASSEHSGNTIYF. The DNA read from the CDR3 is TGTGCCAGCAGTGAACACTCTGGAAACACC.

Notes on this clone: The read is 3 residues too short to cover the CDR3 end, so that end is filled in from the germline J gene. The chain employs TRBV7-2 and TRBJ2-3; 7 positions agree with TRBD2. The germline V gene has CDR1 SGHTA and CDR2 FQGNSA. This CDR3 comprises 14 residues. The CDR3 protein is CASSFVGSGETQYF. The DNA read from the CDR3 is TGTGCCAGCAGCTTCGTAGGCAGCGGGGAGACG.